These 2 T cell receptor beta chains were all obtained from the same sample, sequenced in a study of vaccination effects on CD4 cells after COVID-19. Data came from immunoSEQ multiplex PCR; TCRdb stores just in-frame clones and leaves some out. The sample yields around 24,000 clones, about three quarters seen once. What these receptors recognize is not known. After expansion with viral peptide pools in the ViraFEST assay, antigen-specific CD4+ T cells were sequenced. CD4+ T cell isolation took place after approximately 11 days of culture. Vaccine administered to participants consisted of two doses of either BNT162b2 or mRNA-1273. The sequencing here drew on CD4+ T cells from PBMCs cultured with HCoV-NL63 spike peptides, taken after COVID-19 vaccination. The receptors were sampled from a human donor who received a COVID-19 vaccine.

This clone was found once. V is TRBV27 and J is TRBJ2-3; D may be TRBD1 (6 bases). Between the trimmed V and J ends, which lost 6 bases and 7 bases, there was a span of 26 bases. This CDR3 contains 17 residues. Per the germline V gene, CDR1 is MNHEY and CDR2 is SMNVEV (reference sequence). The CDR3 is CASSTVSRGSVAHTQYF. The CDR3 region has the DNA TGTGCCAGCAGCACCGTCTCAAGGGGGTCTGTGGCACATACGCAGTATTTT.

CDR3 coding DNA: TGTGCCAGCAGGTGGGATGGGGCCAACGTCCTGACTTTC. This sequence encodes CASRWDGANVLTF. The rearrangement uses TRBV2 and TRBJ2-6; D remains ambiguous. CDR3 length: 13 amino acids. V gave up 6 bases and J gave up 3 bases, with 6 bases separating them. Germline V lookup: CDR1 SNHLY, CDR2 FYNNEI.